The source of this TCR beta chain is a study of identical twins. Study outcomes and limitations: Twins shared out-of-frame alpha sequences with excess low generation probability.

TCRdb reprocessed the 5' RACE reads via MiXCR and lists one record per CDR3 protein. This sample has approximately 190,000 distinct CDR3 sequences; about 15% occur once, and the top ten carry 40%. Trimming took 4 bases from V and 0 from J, leaving 11 bases between them. The CDR3 loop spans 14 amino acids. Germline-derived CDR1 and CDR2 are SGHRS and YFSETQ. This clonotype was seen only a few times. Its antigen remains unidentified. The sample was also linked to a second study, of T cells expressing NK-cell markers.

The material sequenced was CD8+ T cells sorted from blood. This TCR was recovered from a woman between 18 and 29 years old in good health. This rearrangement joins TRBV5-1 to TRBJ2-7; the D call may be TRBD1 or TRBD2 (5 bases each). DNA for the CDR3: TGCGCCAGCAGCAGGGGAGACGACTCCTACGAGCAGTACTTC. This gives the protein CASSRGDDSYEQYF.